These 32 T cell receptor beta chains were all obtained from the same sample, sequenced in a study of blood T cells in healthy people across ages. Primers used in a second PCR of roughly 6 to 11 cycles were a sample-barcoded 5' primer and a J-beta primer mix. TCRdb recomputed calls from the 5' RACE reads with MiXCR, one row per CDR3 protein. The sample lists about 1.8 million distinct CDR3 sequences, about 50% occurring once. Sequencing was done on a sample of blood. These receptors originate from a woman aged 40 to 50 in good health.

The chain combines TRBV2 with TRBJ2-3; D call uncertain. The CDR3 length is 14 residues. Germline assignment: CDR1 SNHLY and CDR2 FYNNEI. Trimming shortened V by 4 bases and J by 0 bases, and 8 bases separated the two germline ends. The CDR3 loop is CASSAHLSTDTQYF. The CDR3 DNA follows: TGTGCCAGCAGTGCACATCTTAGCACAGATACGCAGTATTTT. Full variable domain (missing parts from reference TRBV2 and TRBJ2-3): EPEVTQTPSHQVTQMGQEVILRCVPISNHLYFYWYRQILGQKVEFLVSFYNNEISEKSEIFDDQFSVERPDGSNFTLKIRSTKLEDSAMYFCASSAHLSTDTQYFGPGTRLTVL.

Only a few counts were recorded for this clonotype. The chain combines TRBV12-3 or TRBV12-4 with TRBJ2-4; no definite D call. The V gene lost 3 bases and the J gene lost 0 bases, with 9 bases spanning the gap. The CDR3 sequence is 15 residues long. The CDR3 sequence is CASSLPDGAKNIQYF. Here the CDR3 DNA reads TGTGCCAGCAGTTTGCCCGATGGAGCCAAAAACATTCAGTACTTC.

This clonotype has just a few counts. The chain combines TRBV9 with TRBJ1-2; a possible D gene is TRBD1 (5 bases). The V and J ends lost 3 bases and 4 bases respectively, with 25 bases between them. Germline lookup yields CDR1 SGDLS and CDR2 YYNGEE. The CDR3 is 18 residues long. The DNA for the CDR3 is TGTGCCAGCAGCGCCACCAGTGCCCGGGACTCCTTAGGCTATGGCTACACCTTC. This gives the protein CASSATSARDSLGYGYTF.

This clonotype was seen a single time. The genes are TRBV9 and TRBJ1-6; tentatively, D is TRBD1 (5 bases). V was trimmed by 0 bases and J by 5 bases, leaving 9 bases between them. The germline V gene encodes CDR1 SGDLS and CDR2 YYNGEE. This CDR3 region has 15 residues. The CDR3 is CASSVETDNNSPLHF. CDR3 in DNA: TGTGCCAGCAGCGTAGAGACAGATAATAATTCACCCCTCCACTTT. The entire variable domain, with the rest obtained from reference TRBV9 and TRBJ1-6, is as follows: DSGVTQTPKHLITATGQRVTLRCSPRSGDLSVYWYQQSLDQGLQFLIQYYNGEERAKGNILERFSAQQFPDLHSELNLSSLELGDSALYFCASSVETDNNSPLHFGNGTRLTVT.

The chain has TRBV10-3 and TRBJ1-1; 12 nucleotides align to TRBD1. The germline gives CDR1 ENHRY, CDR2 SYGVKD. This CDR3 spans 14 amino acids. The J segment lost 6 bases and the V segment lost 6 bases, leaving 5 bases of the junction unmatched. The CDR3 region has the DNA TGTGCCATCAGGGGACAGGGGGCTTGGGCTGAAGCTTTCTTT. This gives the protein CAIRGQGAWAEAFF.

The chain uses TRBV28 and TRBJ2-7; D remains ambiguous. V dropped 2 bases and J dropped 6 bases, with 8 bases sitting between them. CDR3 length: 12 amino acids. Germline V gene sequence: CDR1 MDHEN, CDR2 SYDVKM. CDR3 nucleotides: TGTGCCAGCAGTTTAGGGCCCATCGAGCAGTACTTC. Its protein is CASSLGPIEQYF.

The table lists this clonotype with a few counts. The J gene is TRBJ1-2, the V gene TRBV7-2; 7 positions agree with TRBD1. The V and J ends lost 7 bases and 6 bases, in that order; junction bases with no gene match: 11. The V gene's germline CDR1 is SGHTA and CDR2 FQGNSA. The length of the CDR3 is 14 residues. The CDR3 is CASTPLGRGDGYTF. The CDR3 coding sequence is TGTGCCAGCACCCCCTTGGGCAGGGGGGATGGCTACACCTTC.

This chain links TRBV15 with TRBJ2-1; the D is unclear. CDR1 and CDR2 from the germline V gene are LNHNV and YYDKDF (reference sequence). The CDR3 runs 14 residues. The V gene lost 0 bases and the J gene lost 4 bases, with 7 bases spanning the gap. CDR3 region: CATSRDPVYNEQFF. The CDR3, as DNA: TGTGCCACCAGCAGAGATCCCGTGTACAATGAGCAGTTCTTC.

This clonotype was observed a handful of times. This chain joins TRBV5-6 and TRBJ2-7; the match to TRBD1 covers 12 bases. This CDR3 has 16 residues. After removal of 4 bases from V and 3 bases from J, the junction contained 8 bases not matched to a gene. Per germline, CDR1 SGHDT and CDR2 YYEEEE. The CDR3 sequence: CASSHTGTGGNYEQYF. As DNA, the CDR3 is TGTGCCAGCAGCCATACGGGGACAGGGGGCAACTACGAGCAGTACTTC.

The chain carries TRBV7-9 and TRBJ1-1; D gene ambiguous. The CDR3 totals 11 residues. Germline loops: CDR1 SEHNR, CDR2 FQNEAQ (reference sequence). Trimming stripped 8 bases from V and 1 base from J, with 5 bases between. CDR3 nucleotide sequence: TGTGCCAGCCAAGAGAACACTGAAGCTTTCTTT. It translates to CASQENTEAFF.

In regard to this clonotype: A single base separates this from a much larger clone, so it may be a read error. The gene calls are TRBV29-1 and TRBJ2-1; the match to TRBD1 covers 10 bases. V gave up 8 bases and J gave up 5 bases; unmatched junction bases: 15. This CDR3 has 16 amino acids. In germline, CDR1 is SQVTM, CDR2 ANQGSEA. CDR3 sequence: CSTGVRPGTGDNEQFF. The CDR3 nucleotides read TGCAGCACAGGAGTTCGCCCCGGGACAGGGGACAATGAGCAGTTCTTC.

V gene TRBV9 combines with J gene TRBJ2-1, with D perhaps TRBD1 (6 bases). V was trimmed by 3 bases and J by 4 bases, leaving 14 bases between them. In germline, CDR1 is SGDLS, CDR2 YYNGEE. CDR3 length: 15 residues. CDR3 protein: CASSGGDKGYNEQFF. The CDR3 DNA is TGTGCCAGCAGCGGAGGGGACAAAGGATACAATGAGCAGTTCTTC. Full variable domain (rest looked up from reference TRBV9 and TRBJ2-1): DSGVTQTPKHLITATGQRVTLRCSPRSGDLSVYWYQQSLDQGLQFLIQYYNGEERAKGNILERFSAQQFPDLHSELNLSSLELGDSALYFCASSGGDKGYNEQFFGPGTRLTVL.

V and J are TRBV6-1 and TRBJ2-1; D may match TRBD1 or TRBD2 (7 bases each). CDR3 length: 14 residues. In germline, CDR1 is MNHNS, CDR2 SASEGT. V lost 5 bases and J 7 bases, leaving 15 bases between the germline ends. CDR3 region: CASSQGGSGNEQFF. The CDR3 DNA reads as TGTGCCAGCAGTCAGGGGGGGTCAGGGAATGAGCAGTTCTTC.

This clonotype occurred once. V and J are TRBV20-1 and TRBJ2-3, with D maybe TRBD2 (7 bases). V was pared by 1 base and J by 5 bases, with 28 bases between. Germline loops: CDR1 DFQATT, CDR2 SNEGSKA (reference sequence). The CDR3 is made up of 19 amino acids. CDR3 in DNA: TGCAGTGCTAGAGTGAGGACGCGGGATCGGGGGGCCCTTAGAGATACGCAGTATTTT. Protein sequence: CSARVRTRDRGALRDTQYF.

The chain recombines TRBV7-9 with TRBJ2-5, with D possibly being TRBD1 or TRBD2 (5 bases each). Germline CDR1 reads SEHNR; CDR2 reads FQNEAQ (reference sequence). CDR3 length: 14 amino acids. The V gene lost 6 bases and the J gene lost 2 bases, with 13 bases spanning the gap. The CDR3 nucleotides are TGTGCCAGCAGGGAACCGGGACGACAAGAGACCCAGTACTTC. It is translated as CASREPGRQETQYF.

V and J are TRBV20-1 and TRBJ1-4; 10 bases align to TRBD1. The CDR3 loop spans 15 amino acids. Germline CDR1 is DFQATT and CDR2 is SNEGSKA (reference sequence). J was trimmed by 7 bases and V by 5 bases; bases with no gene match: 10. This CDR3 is CSALLGTGEGEKLFF. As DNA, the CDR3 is TGCAGTGCTTTACTCGGGACAGGGGAGGGTGAAAAACTGTTTTTT.

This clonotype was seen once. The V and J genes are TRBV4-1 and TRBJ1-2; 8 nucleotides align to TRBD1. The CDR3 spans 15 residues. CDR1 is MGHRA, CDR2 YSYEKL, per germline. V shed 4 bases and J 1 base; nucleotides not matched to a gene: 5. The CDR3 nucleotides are TGCGCCAGCAGCCCCGACAGGGGAAATAACTATGGCTACACCTTC. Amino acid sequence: CASSPDRGNNYGYTF.

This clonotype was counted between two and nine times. The CDR3 loop reads CASSLARGSAQETQYF. CDR3 DNA sequence: TGCGCCAGCAGCTTGGCCCGTGGGTCAGCCCAAGAGACCCAGTACTTC. The chain links TRBV5-1 to TRBJ2-5; D not resolved. Germline-derived CDR1 and CDR2 are SGHRS and YFSETQ. CDR3 length: 16 residues. With 0 bases removed from V and 1 base from J, the gap between germline ends came to 13 bases.

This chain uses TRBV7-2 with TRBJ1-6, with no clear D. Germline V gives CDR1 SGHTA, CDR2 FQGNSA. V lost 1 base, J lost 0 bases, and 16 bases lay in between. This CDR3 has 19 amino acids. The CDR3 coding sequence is TGTGCCAGCAGCTTAGACCCTAGTGGGCCTAGCTCCTATAATTCACCCCTCCACTTT. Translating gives CASSLDPSGPSSYNSPLHF.

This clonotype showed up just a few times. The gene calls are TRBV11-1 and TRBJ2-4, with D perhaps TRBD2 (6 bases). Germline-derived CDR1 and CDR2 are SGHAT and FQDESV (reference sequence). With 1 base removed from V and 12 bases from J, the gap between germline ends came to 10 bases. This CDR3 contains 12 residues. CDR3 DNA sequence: TGTGCCAGCAGCTTAGAACCGGGAGCTCAGTACTTC. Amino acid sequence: CASSLEPGAQYF.

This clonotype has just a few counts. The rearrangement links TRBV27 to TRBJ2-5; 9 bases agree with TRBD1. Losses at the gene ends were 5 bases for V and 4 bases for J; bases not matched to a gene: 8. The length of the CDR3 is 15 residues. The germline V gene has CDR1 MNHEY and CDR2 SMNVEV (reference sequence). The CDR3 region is CASSPGDRVGETQYF. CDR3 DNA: TGTGCCAGCAGTCCGGGGGACAGGGTTGGAGAGACCCAGTACTTC.

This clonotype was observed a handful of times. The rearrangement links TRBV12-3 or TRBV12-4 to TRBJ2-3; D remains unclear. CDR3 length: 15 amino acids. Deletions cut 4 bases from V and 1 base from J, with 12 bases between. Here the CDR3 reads CASSSLKPGTDTQYF. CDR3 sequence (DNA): TGTGCCAGCAGTTCACTCAAGCCAGGCACAGATACGCAGTATTTT.

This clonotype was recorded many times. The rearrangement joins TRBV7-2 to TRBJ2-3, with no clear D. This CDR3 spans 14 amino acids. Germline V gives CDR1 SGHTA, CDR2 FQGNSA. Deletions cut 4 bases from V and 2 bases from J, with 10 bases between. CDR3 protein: CASSSGPFTDTQYF. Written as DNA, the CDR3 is TGTGCCAGCAGCTCCGGACCTTTCACAGATACGCAGTATTTT.

The DNA for the CDR3 is TGTGCCAGCAGTTACGCGGACAGGGTGAACACTGAAGCTTTCTTT. It encodes CASSYADRVNTEAFF. This chain links TRBV6-5 with TRBJ1-1, with 8 nucleotides matching TRBD1. The length of the CDR3 is 15 residues. CDR1 is MNHEY, CDR2 SVGAGI, per germline. V shed 2 bases, J shed 0 bases, and the junction held 2 bases outside the gene matches.

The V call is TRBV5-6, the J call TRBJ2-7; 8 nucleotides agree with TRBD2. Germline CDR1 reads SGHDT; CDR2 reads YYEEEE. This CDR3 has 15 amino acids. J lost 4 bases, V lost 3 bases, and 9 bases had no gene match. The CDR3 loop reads CASSYGTSNSYEQYF. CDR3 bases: TGTGCCAGCAGCTACGGGACTAGTAATTCTTACGAGCAGTACTTC. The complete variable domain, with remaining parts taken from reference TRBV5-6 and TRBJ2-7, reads DAGVTQSPTHLIKTRGQQVTLRCSPKSGHDTVSWYQQALGQGPQFIFQYYEEEERQRGNFPDRFSGHQFPNYSSELNVNALLLGDSALYLCASSYGTSNSYEQYFGPGTRLTVT.

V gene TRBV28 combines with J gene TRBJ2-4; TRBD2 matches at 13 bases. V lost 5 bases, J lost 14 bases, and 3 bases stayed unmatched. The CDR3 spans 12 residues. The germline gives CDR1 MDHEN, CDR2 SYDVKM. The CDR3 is CASSATSGGKYF. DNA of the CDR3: TGTGCCAGCAGTGCGACTAGCGGGGGGAAGTACTTC.

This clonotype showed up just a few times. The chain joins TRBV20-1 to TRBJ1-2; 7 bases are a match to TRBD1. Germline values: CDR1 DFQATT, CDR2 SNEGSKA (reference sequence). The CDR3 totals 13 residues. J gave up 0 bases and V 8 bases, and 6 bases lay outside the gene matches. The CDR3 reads CSTATGTNYGYTF. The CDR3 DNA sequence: TGCAGTACCGCGACAGGGACTAACTATGGCTACACCTTC.

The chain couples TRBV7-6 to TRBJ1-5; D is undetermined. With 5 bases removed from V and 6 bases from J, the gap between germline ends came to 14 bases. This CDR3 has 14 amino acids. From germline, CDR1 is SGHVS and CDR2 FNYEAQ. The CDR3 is CASSAEGDGQPQHF. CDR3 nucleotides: TGTGCCAGCAGCGCGGAAGGAGATGGTCAGCCCCAGCATTTT.

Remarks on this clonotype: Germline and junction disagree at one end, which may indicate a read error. CDR3 nucleotides: TGTGCCAGCAGTTACGCCGTTCCCACCGGGAAGCTGTTTTTT. This sequence encodes CASSYAVPTGKLFF. This chain connects TRBV6-2 or TRBV6-3 to TRBJ2-2, with D maybe TRBD2 (5 bases). The CDR3 covers 14 residues. Germline assignment: CDR1 MNHEY and CDR2 SVGEGT.

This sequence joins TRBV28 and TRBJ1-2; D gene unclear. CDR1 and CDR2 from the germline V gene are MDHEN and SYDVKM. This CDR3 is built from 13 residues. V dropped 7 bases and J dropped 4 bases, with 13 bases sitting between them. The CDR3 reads CASTGLLGYGYTF. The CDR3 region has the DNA TGTGCCAGCACCGGCCTCCTGGGCTATGGCTACACCTTC.

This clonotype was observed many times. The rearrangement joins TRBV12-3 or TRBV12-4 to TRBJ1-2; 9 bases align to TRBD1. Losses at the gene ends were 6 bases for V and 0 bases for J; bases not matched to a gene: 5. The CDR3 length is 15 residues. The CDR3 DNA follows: TGTGCCAGCAGACCCACAGGGGGCCCTAACTATGGCTACACCTTC. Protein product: CASRPTGGPNYGYTF.

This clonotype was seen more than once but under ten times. In nucleotides, the CDR3 is TGTGCCAGCAGTGATATGAGCTTCCCCCCGATTCAGTACTTC. Protein sequence: CASSDMSFPPIQYF. The rearrangement links TRBV6-1 to TRBJ2-4; D not resolved. The germline CDR1 and CDR2 sequences are MNHNS and SASEGT. The germline V and J ends were trimmed by 3 bases and 10 bases, with 16 bases remaining between them. This CDR3 contains 14 residues.